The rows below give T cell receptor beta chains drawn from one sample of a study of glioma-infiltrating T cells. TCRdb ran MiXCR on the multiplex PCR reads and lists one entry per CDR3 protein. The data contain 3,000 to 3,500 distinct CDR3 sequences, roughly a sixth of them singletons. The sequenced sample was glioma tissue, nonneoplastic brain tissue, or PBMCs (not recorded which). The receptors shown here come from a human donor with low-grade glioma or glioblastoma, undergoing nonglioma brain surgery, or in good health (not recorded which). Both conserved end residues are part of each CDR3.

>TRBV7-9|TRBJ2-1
CASTHSRGAYNEQFF
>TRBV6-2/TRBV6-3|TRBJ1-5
CASSYYGKGQPQHF
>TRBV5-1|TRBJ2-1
CASSLSEERKGYNEQFF
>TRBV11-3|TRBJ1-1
CASSLTGGTEAFF
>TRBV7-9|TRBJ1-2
CASSLGAYGYTF
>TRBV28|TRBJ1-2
CASSDPRIVPMDYGYTF
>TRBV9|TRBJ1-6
CASSYTGNSPLHF
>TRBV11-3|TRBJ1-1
CASSLHLRGNTEAFF
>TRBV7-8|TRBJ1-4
CASRLGIANEKLFF
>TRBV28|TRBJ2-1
CALDWSEQFF
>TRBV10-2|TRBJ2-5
CASSAGGGYQETQYF
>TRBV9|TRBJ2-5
CASSVRQGSQETQYF
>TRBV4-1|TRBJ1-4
CASGQGGRVDEKLFF
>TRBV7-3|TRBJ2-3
CASSFAYGELFTDTQYF
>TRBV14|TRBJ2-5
CASSQSRQGAGKTQYF
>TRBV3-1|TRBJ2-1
CASRPGGASYNEQFF
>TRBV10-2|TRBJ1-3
CANRVDGFSGNTIYF
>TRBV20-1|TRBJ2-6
CSARQAISSGANVLTF